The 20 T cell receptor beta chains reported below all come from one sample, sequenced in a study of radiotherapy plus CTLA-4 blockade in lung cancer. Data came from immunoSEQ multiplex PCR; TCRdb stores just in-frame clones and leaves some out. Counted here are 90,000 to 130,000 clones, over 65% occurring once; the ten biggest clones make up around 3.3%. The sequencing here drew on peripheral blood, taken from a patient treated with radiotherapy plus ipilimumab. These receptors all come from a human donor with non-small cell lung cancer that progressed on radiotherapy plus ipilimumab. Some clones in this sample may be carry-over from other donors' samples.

The CDR3 spells CASSPGKGDNRKQYF. The DNA for the CDR3 is TGTGCCAGCTCACCAGGGAAGGGGGACAACCGTAAGCAGTACTTC. The chain couples TRBV18 to TRBJ2-7; a weak D match, TRBD1 (6 bases). Trimming removed 2 bases at V and 8 bases at J, with 19 bases between. CDR1 is KGHSH, CDR2 LQKENI, per germline. The CDR3 spans 15 residues.

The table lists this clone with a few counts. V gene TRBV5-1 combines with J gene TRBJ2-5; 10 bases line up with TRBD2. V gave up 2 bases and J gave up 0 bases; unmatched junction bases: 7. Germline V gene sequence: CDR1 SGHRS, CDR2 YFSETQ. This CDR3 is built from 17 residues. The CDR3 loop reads CASSLPGTSVNQETQYF. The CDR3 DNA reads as TGCGCCAGCAGCTTACCCGGGACTAGCGTGAACCAAGAGACCCAGTACTTC.

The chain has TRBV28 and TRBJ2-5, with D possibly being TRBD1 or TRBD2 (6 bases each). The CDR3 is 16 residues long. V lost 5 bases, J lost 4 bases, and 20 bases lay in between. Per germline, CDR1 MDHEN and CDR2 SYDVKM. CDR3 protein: CASSPPGAEPAETQYF. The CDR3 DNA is TGTGCCAGCAGTCCCCCGGGGGCAGAACCAGCAGAGACCCAGTACTTC.

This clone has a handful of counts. CDR3 nucleotide sequence: TGCGCCAGCAGTGAAGAGGGGACAGGGTACTTC. It translates to CASSEEGTGYF. This rearrangement joins TRBV10-2 to TRBJ2-7, with 8 bases identical to TRBD1. Germline lookup yields CDR1 WSHSY and CDR2 SAAADI. Trimming cost V 3 bases and J 12 bases; bases outside gene matches: 4. The CDR3 loop spans 11 amino acids.

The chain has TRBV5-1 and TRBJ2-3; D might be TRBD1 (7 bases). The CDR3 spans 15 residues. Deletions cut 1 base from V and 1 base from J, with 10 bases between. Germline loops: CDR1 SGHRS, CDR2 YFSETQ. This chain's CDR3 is CASSLQGGGTDTQYF. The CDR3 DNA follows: TGCGCCAGCAGCTTGCAGGGGGGAGGCACAGATACGCAGTATTTT.

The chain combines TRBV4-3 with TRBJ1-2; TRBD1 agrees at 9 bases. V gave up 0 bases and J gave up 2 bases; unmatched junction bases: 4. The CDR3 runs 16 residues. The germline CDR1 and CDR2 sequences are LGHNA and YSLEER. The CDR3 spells CASSQDPGTGNYGYTF. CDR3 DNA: TGCGCCAGCAGCCAAGATCCGGGGACAGGGAACTATGGCTACACCTTC.

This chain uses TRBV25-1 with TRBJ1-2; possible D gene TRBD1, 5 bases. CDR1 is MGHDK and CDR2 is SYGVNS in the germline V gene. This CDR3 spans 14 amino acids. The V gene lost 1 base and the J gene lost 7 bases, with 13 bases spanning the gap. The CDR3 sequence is CASSESGRVGGYTF. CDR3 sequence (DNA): TGTGCCAGCAGTGAATCGGGCAGGGTAGGTGGCTACACCTTC.

The CDR3 protein is CASSGGQALEQYF. The CDR3 DNA is TGTGCCAGCAGTGGCGGACAGGCCCTCGAGCAGTACTTC. The chain joins TRBV2 to TRBJ2-7, with 7 bases identical to TRBD1. The V segment lost 4 bases and the J segment 6 bases; nucleotides outside the gene matches: 6. The CDR3 sequence is 13 residues long. CDR1 is SNHLY and CDR2 is FYNNEI in the germline V gene.

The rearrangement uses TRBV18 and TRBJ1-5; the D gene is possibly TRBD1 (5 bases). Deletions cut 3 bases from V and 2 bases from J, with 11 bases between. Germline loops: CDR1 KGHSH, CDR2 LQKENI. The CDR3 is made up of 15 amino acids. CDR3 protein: CASSPQGRGNQPQHF. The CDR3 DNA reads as TGTGCCAGCTCACCCCAGGGTCGGGGCAATCAGCCCCAGCATTTT.

CDR3 residues: CASSPGDRGIYEQYF. The CDR3 DNA sequence: TGCGCCAGCAGCCCCGGGGACAGGGGGATCTACGAGCAGTACTTC. The chain joins TRBV5-1 to TRBJ2-7; 11 bases line up with TRBD1. CDR3 size: 15 residues. Germline V gene lookup returns CDR1 SGHRS and CDR2 YFSETQ. Trimming took 4 bases from V and 3 from J; bases not matched to a gene: 6.

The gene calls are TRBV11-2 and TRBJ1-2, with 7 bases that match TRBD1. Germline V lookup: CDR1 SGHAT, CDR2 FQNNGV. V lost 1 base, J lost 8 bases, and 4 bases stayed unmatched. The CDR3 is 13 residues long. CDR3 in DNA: TGTGCCAGCAGCTTAGGCAGGGGGGGAGGCTACACCTTC. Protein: CASSLGRGGGYTF. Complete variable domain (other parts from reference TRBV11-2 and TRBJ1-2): EAGVAQSPRYKIIEKRQSVAFWCNPISGHATLYWYQQILGQGPKLLIQFQNNGVVDDSQLPKDRFSAERLKGVDSTLKIQPAKLEDSAVYLCASSLGRGGGYTFGSGTRLTVV.

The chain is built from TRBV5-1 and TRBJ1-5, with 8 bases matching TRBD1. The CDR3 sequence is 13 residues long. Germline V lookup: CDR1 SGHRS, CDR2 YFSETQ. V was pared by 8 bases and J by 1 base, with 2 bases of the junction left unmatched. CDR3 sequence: CASRQGSNQPQHF. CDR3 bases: TGCGCCAGTCGACAGGGGAGCAATCAGCCCCAGCATTTT.

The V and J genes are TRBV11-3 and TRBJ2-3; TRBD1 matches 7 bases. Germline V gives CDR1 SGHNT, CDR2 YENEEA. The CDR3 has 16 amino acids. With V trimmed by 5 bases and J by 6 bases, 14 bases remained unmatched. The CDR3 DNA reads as TGTGCCAGCAGCCGCGGTGGGACAGTCCCGAGCGATACGCAGTATTTT. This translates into CASSRGGTVPSDTQYF.

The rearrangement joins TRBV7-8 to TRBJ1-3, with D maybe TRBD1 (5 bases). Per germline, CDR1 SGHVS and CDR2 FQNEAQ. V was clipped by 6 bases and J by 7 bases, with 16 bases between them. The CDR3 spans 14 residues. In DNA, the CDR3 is TGTGCCAGCAGTGGGACGGACGGTGGGAACACCATATATTTT. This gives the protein CASSGTDGGNTIYF.

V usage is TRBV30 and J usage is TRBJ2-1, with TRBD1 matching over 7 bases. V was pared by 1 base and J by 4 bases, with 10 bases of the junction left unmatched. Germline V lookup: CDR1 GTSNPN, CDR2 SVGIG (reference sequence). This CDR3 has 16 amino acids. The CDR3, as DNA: TGTGCCTGGAGTGCCCCCGACAGGGTACTTTACAATGAGCAGTTCTTC. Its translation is CAWSAPDRVLYNEQFF.

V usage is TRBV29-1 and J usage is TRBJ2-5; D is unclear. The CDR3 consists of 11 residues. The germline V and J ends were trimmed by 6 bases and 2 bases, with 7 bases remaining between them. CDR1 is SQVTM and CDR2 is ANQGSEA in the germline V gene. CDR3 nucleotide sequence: TGCAGCGTGCGGCCACAAGAGACCCAGTACTTC. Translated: CSVRPQETQYF.

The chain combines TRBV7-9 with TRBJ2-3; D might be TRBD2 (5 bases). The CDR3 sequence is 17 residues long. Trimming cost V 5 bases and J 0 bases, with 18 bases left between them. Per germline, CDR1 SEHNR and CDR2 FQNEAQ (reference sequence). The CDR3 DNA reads TGTGCCAGCAGCCCCCCGCCCGGGATGCCTAGCACAGATACGCAGTATTTT. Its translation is CASSPPPGMPSTDTQYF.

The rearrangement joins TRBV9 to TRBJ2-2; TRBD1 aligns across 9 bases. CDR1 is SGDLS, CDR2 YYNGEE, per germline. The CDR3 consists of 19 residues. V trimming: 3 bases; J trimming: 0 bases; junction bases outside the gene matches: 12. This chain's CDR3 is CASSGHRGRPSPNTGELFF. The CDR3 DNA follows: TGTGCCAGCAGCGGACACAGGGGGCGACCCTCTCCGAACACCGGGGAGCTGTTTTTT.

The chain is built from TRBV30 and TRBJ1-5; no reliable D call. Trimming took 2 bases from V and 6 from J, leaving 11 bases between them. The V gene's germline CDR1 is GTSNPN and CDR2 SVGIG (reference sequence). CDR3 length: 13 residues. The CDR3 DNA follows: TGTGCCTGGAGTATCGGGGAACCTCAGCCCCAGCATTTT. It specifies CAWSIGEPQPQHF.

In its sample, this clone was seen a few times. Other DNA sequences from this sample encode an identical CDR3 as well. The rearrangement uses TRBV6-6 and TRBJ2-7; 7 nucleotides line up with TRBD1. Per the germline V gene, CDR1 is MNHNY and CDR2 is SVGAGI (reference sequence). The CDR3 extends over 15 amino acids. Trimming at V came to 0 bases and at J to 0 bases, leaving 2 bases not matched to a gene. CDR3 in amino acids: CASSYSSGGSYEQYF. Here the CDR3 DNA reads TGTGCCAGCAGTTACTCGTCAGGGGGCTCCTACGAGCAGTACTTC.